This T cell receptor (beta chain) was documented in a study of molecular identifiers for immune sequencing clone quantification. The germline V gene encodes CDR1 SGHNT and CDR2 YENEEA. The CDR3 consists of 13 residues. V was trimmed by 11 bases and J by 6 bases, leaving 20 bases between them. TCRdb re-derived calls from the PCR reads in MiXCR, one entry per CDR3 protein. The top ten clones hold roughly 0.86% of a sample with roughly 320,000 distinct CDR3 sequences, 20% to 25% of them seen once. Sequenced input: naive CD8+ T cells from blood, with Jurkat cell RNA spiked in. Subset: FACS-sorted CD8+CD4-CCR7+CD45RA+ naive T cells. This sequence was found in a human donor in good health. Some libraries in this study had Jurkat cell RNA spiked in. The chain couples TRBV11-3 to TRBJ2-7; D is perhaps TRBD2 (6 bases). In nucleotides, the CDR3 is TGTGCCCCTCTCTGGGGGGTCGGCTGCGAGCAGTACTTC. Amino acids: CAPLWGVGCEQYF.